These T cell receptor beta chains were read from a single sample in a study of blood T cell repertoires in COVID-19. Method: immunoSEQ multiplex PCR; TCRdb's copy keeps in-frame clones and lacks some. This repertoire shows about 100,000 clones, roughly 69% found once; its top ten account for roughly 6%. Sequencing was done on a sample of peripheral blood. These TCRs come from an older man with acute or convalescent COVID-19. The CDR3 runs from the conserved cysteine through the conserved F or W. D genes are given only for firm matches. Clone size is shown for a subset of rows, as once, few, many or a class of expanded clone.

D	size	V	J	CDR3	DNA
TRBD1	-	TRBV9	TRBJ2-7	CASSVGPGQGADEQYF	TGTGCCAGCAGCGTAGGCCCCGGGCAGGGGGCCGACGAGCAGTACTTC
TRBD2	-	TRBV4-2	TRBJ2-5	CASSQVFLGQRGQETQYF	TGTGCCAGCAGCCAAGTCTTTCTCGGGCAGCGGGGACAAGAGACCCAGTACTTC
TRBD1	-	TRBV5-1	TRBJ2-3	CASSGSGGTQDTQYF	TGCGCCAGCAGCGGATCAGGGGGAACACAAGATACGCAGTATTTT
TRBD2	-	TRBV7-2	TRBJ2-5	CASSLAGLARETQYF	TGTGCCAGCAGCTTAGCGGGACTAGCTCGAGAGACCCAGTACTTC
-	few	TRBV5-1	TRBJ2-3	CASRISAGASTDTQYF	TGCGCCAGCAGGATTTCGGCGGGCGCTAGCACAGATACGCAGTATTTT
TRBD2	-	TRBV13	TRBJ2-3	CASSLLAGGSTDTQYF	TGTGCCAGCAGCTTACTAGCGGGAGGGAGCACAGATACGCAGTATTTT
TRBD2	-	TRBV5-5	TRBJ2-7	CASSLISGGSYEQYF	TGTGCCAGCAGCTTGATTAGCGGGGGTTCCTACGAGCAGTACTTC
TRBD1	-	TRBV19	TRBJ1-5	CASISGTGGNQPQHF	TGTGCCAGTATCTCCGGGACAGGGGGCAATCAGCCCCAGCATTTT
-	-	TRBV28	TRBJ2-1	CATQEGSSWTNEQFF	TGTGCCACTCAAGAGGGAAGTTCATGGACCAATGAGCAGTTCTTC
-	-	TRBV7-6	TRBJ1-3	CASSRVGGDGNTIYF	TGTGCCAGCAGCCGGGTCGGGGGAGATGGAAACACCATATATTTT
TRBD1	-	TRBV5-1	TRBJ2-4	CASSLPGTGNIQYF	TGCGCCAGCAGCTTGCCTGGGACAGGAAACATTCAGTACTTC
-	-	TRBV6-5	TRBJ1-6	CASNRGDSPLHF	TGTGCCAGCAACCGGGGGGATTCACCCCTCCACTTT
-	-	TRBV4-3	TRBJ1-3	CASSQMGASGNTIYF	TGCGCCAGCAGCCAAATGGGGGCATCTGGAAACACCATATATTTT
TRBD1	-	TRBV24-1	TRBJ2-3	CATSAQYNPGQGARDTQYF	TGTGCCACCAGTGCTCAATATAACCCGGGACAGGGGGCTCGAGATACGCAGTATTTT
-	-	TRBV5-1	TRBJ2-7	CASSLGPQGSSYEQYF	TGCGCCAGCAGCTTGGGACCCCAGGGAAGCTCCTACGAGCAGTACTTC
-	-	TRBV28	TRBJ1-2	CASSAPTVFREALNYGYTF	TGTGCCAGCAGTGCCCCGACGGTCTTTCGGGAGGCTTTAAACTATGGCTACACCTTC
TRBD1	few	TRBV19	TRBJ2-7	CASSTRQGLPGEQYF	TGTGCCAGTAGTACTAGACAGGGCCTTCCTGGCGAGCAGTACTTC
-	few	TRBV2	TRBJ1-2	CASSQNVVNYGYTF	TGTGCCAGCAGCCAGAATGTGGTTAACTATGGCTACACCTTC
-	-	TRBV19	TRBJ1-2	CASSSGYLREGYTF	TGTGCCAGTAGTTCCGGGTACTTAAGAGAGGGCTACACCTTC
TRBD1	-	TRBV9	TRBJ2-2	CASSVVGGQGASTGELFF	TGTGCCAGCAGCGTAGTCGGAGGTCAGGGGGCCAGCACCGGGGAGCTGTTTTTT
-	few	TRBV2	TRBJ2-2	CASRLQGNTGELFF	TGTGCCAGCAGACTACAGGGGAACACCGGGGAGCTGTTTTTT
-	-	TRBV5-4	TRBJ2-5	CASSLGQFSETQYF	TGTGCCAGCAGCTTGGGACAGTTCTCGGAGACCCAGTACTTC
-	-	TRBV19	TRBJ1-2	CASSKRESNYGYTF	TGTGCCAGTAGTAAAAGGGAGTCGAACTATGGCTACACCTTC